Each of the 31 T cell receptor beta chains below was sequenced from the same sample in a study of T-cell reconstitution after alpha-beta-depleted transplantation in children. It was with unique molecular identifiers that the TCRbeta library was prepared. TCRdb ran MiXCR on the PCR reads and lists one entry per CDR3 protein. Of approximately 130,000 distinct CDR3 sequences in the sample, roughly 10% are singletons; the top ten hold less than 25%. The sequences come from PBMCs, mostly from graft donor cells, collected 180 days after TCRalphabeta/CD19-depleted stem cell transplant. The source of these receptors is a girl less than two years old who had a stem cell transplant for combined immunodeficiency, so the T cells may come from the graft donor.

This clonotype was counted between two and nine times. The chain couples TRBV7-2 to TRBJ2-7, with 8 bases matching TRBD2. CDR3 length: 12 amino acids. CDR1 and CDR2 (germline): SGHTA, FQGNSA. J gave up 4 bases and V 5 bases, and 1 base lay outside the gene matches. For the CDR3, the DNA is TGTGCCAGCAGCCGACTAGCGTACGAGCAGTACTTC. Protein: CASSRLAYEQYF.

This clonotype has just a few counts. This chain links TRBV7-2 with TRBJ2-5; 7 bases are shared with TRBD2. The CDR3 has 14 amino acids. Germline CDR1 SGHTA, CDR2 FQGNSA. V shed 5 bases, J shed 3 bases, and the junction held 6 bases outside the gene matches. CDR3 sequence (DNA): TGTGCCAGCAGCCCTTCCCTAGCGGAAGAGACCCAGTACTTC. Its translation is CASSPSLAEETQYF.

V gene TRBV9 combines with J gene TRBJ2-7; 7 bases map to TRBD1. The J segment lost 3 bases and the V segment lost 3 bases, leaving 6 bases of the junction unmatched. Germline V gene data show CDR1 as SGDLS and CDR2 as YYNGEE. This CDR3 is 14 amino acids long. CDR3 DNA sequence: TGTGCCAGCAGCGAAGGGACAGATGACTACGAGCAGTACTTC. It translates to CASSEGTDDYEQYF.

The chain links TRBV29-1 to TRBJ2-7; D is uncertain. Germline V gives CDR1 SQVTM, CDR2 ANQGSEA. Deletions cut 4 bases from V and 4 bases from J, with 14 bases between. There are 13 residues in the CDR3. CDR3 nucleotides: TGCAGCGTTGTTACAGTGGGCGGTTACGAGCAGTACTTC. As protein: CSVVTVGGYEQYF.

The DNA for the CDR3 is TGTGCCAGCAGTTACGGGACAGCCACTGAAGCTTTCTTT. This codes for CASSYGTATEAFF. V gene TRBV6-6 combines with J gene TRBJ1-1; TRBD1 aligns across 7 bases. The CDR3 has 13 residues. Germline assignment: CDR1 MNHNY and CDR2 SVGAGI (reference sequence). Losses at the gene ends were 2 bases for V and 4 bases for J; bases not matched to a gene: 1.

This clonotype was observed a handful of times. The chain has TRBV20-1 and TRBJ2-7, with D possibly TRBD2 on 6 matching bases. V lost 0 bases and J lost 8, with 23 bases in between. The CDR3 is made up of 16 amino acids. The germline CDR1 and CDR2 sequences are DFQATT and SNEGSKA (reference sequence). The CDR3 here is CSAREWRGPLLVKQYF. In nucleotides, the CDR3 is TGCAGTGCTAGAGAGTGGCGGGGACCCCTTCTAGTTAAGCAGTACTTC.

This clonotype was observed a few times. This chain links TRBV12-3 or TRBV12-4 with TRBJ1-2; TRBD1 agrees at 7 bases. Trimming cost V 1 base and J 4 bases; bases outside gene matches: 3. There are 14 residues in the CDR3. The CDR3 bases are TGTGCCAGCAGTTTAGGGACAGGACCCTATGGCTACACCTTC. It encodes CASSLGTGPYGYTF.

This clonotype was observed a few times. The gene calls are TRBV7-8 and TRBJ2-7; TRBD2 matches 13 bases. CDR1 is SGHVS, CDR2 FQNEAQ, per germline. The CDR3 loop spans 15 amino acids. J gave up 4 bases and V 4 bases, and 4 bases lay outside the gene matches. CDR3 in DNA: TGTGCCAGCAGCTGGGGACTAGCGGGACCATACGAGCAGTACTTC. Protein sequence: CASSWGLAGPYEQYF.

This clonotype occurred once. This chain joins TRBV6-5 and TRBJ2-5; D ambiguous. Trimming pared 2 bases from V and 5 bases from J, leaving 9 bases between. Germline assignment: CDR1 MNHEY and CDR2 SVGAGI. The CDR3 covers 13 residues. The CDR3 bases are TGTGCCAGCAGTTACCTAGTGGAGGAGACCCAGTACTTC. This encodes CASSYLVEETQYF.

This clonotype was picked up a small number of times. J is TRBJ2-5 and V is TRBV20-1, with 8 bases matching TRBD2. Trimming removed 5 bases from V and 5 bases from J; junction bases left unmatched: 7. The germline CDR1 and CDR2 sequences are DFQATT and SNEGSKA (reference sequence). CDR3 size: 13 residues. The CDR3: CSASIAGRETQYF. The CDR3 DNA is TGCAGTGCTTCTATAGCGGGAAGGGAGACCCAGTACTTC.

The chain uses TRBV5-6 and TRBJ2-3; 9 positions agree with TRBD2. Germline CDR1 reads SGHDT; CDR2 reads YYEEEE. V dropped 4 bases and J dropped 0; count of bases not matched to a gene: 3. The CDR3 length is 15 residues. In DNA, the CDR3 is TGTGCCAGCAGCGCCGGACTAGCGAGCACAGATACGCAGTATTTT. It codes for CASSAGLASTDTQYF.

The chain has TRBV5-1 and TRBJ2-7; D remains ambiguous. Germline CDR1 reads SGHRS; CDR2 reads YFSETQ. Deletions cut 5 bases from V and 6 bases from J, with 21 bases between. The CDR3 totals 15 residues. The CDR3 protein is CASSPHRARRGEQYF. The CDR3 bases are TGCGCCAGCAGTCCGCACCGGGCCCGGAGAGGCGAGCAGTACTTC.

This clonotype was detected only a few times. The chain uses TRBV10-3 and TRBJ2-1, with D maybe TRBD2 (6 bases). Trimming pared 2 bases from V and 7 bases from J, leaving 9 bases between. CDR1 and CDR2 from the germline V gene are ENHRY and SYGVKD. There are 13 residues in the CDR3. The DNA of the CDR3 is TGTGCCATCAGTGAGGGGGGGTGGAATGAGCAGTTCTTC. This sequence encodes CAISEGGWNEQFF.

This rearrangement joins TRBV2 to TRBJ2-7; 8 bases match TRBD2. CDR3 length: 13 amino acids. CDR1 is SNHLY, CDR2 FYNNEI, per germline. Trimming took 6 bases from V and 5 from J; bases not matched to a gene: 6. CDR3 bases: TGTGCCAGCAGGGCCGGGACTAGTGACGAGCAGTACTTC. It translates to CASRAGTSDEQYF.

The genes are TRBV12-3 or TRBV12-4 and TRBJ2-5, with 8 positions matching TRBD1. V lost 5 bases, J lost 5 bases, and 4 bases stayed unmatched. The CDR3 has 13 residues. Written as DNA, the CDR3 is TGTGCCAGCAGTGACAGGGGCGGGGAGACCCAGTACTTC. Protein product: CASSDRGGETQYF.

This clonotype has only a few counts. The chain couples TRBV12-3 or TRBV12-4 to TRBJ2-7, with 8 bases fitting TRBD2. The V segment lost 5 bases and the J segment 3 bases; nucleotides outside the gene matches: 3. This CDR3 has 13 residues. The CDR3 DNA sequence: TGTGCCAGCAGTATCGGGACTAGCTACGAGCAGTACTTC. It translates to CASSIGTSYEQYF.

The DNA of the CDR3 is TGCAGTGCTAGATCGCTAGCGGGGGACAATGAGCAGTTCTTC. Translation gives CSARSLAGDNEQFF. The rearrangement joins TRBV20-1 to TRBJ2-1; 10 bases agree with TRBD2. V shed 2 bases and J 5 bases; nucleotides not matched to a gene: 3. CDR3 length: 14 residues. The germline CDR1 and CDR2 sequences are DFQATT and SNEGSKA (reference sequence).

The chain has TRBV7-2 and TRBJ2-7; 12 bases map to TRBD2. CDR3 size: 14 residues. The ends lost 5 bases at V and 3 bases at J; junction bases unmatched: 2. Germline assignment: CDR1 SGHTA and CDR2 FQGNSA. The CDR3: CASSLTSGGYEQYF. Here the CDR3 DNA reads TGTGCCAGCAGCCTGACTAGCGGGGGCTACGAGCAGTACTTC.

This clonotype was observed many times. V gene TRBV6-5 combines with J gene TRBJ2-5; 9 positions match TRBD2. The germline V gene has CDR1 MNHEY and CDR2 SVGAGI. Trimming at V came to 2 bases and at J to 6 bases, leaving 13 bases not matched to a gene. The length of the CDR3 is 17 residues. The CDR3 nucleotides are TGTGCCAGCAGTTACGGGCATCTGCGGGGGGGCGGGCAGACCCAGTACTTC. Translation gives CASSYGHLRGGGQTQYF.

V usage is TRBV2 and J usage is TRBJ2-7; the D gene is possibly TRBD2 (5 bases). V was clipped by 2 bases and J by 6 bases, with 8 bases between them. The CDR3 is 12 amino acids. Germline V gene sequence: CDR1 SNHLY, CDR2 FYNNEI. CDR3 sequence (DNA): TGTGCCAGCAGTGAATACGGGATCGAGCAGTACTTC. Encoded protein: CASSEYGIEQYF.

The sample holds many counts of this clonotype. This chain uses TRBV29-1 with TRBJ2-4; 9 positions match TRBD2. The CDR3 is made up of 15 amino acids. V lost 4 bases and J lost 7; bases outside the gene matches: 11. CDR1 and CDR2 from the germline V gene are SQVTM and ANQGSEA. The CDR3: CSVGGREGPTNIQYF. DNA for the CDR3: TGCAGCGTTGGGGGGCGGGAGGGGCCCACGAACATTCAGTACTTC.

This clonotype was recorded a few times. The V call is TRBV20-1, the J call TRBJ1-5; D remains unclear. In germline, CDR1 is DFQATT, CDR2 SNEGSKA (reference sequence). The CDR3 is 13 residues long. V dropped 6 bases and J dropped 2 bases, with 11 bases sitting between them. The CDR3 sequence: CSASYGRNQPQHF. The CDR3 DNA follows: TGCAGTGCATCATATGGACGCAATCAGCCCCAGCATTTT.

J is TRBJ2-1 and V is TRBV7-6, with TRBD2 matching 13 bases. Trimming cost V 4 bases and J 6 bases; bases outside gene matches: 6. Germline V CDR1 and CDR2: SGHVS, FNYEAQ. The CDR3 totals 16 residues. The CDR3 spells CASSSWTSGSTNEQFF. CDR3 sequence (DNA): TGTGCCAGCAGCTCATGGACTAGCGGGAGTACCAATGAGCAGTTCTTC.

The chain carries TRBV29-1 and TRBJ2-7; the match to TRBD1 covers 8 bases. This CDR3 has 13 residues. Per germline, CDR1 SQVTM and CDR2 ANQGSEA. Unmatched junction bases numbered 7, after V lost 7 bases and J lost 2 bases. Here the CDR3 DNA reads TGCAGCGCCCGGACAGGGAGCACCTACGAGCAGTACTTC. Protein product: CSARTGSTYEQYF.

This clonotype occurred many times. The chain uses TRBV20-1 and TRBJ2-3, with D possibly matching TRBD2 (6 bases). This CDR3 is 13 amino acids long. Germline V gene data show CDR1 as DFQATT and CDR2 as SNEGSKA (reference sequence). V was shortened by 5 bases and J by 4 bases, with 13 bases between the two germline ends. CDR3 coding DNA: TGCAGTGCTGGGTCACTAGCAGCAGATACGCAGTATTTT. It is translated as CSAGSLAADTQYF.

The chain couples TRBV4-3 to TRBJ1-4; D is perhaps TRBD1 (5 bases). V was shortened by 4 bases and J by 7 bases, with 19 bases between the two germline ends. Germline-derived CDR1 and CDR2 are LGHNA and YSLEER. The CDR3 totals 16 residues. CDR3 sequence (DNA): TGCGCCAGCAGCCGCAGCCCCCGGGGGTTGGGTGAAAAACTGTTTTTT. Translating it yields CASSRSPRGLGEKLFF.

The rearrangement joins TRBV12-3 or TRBV12-4 to TRBJ2-5; a possible D gene is TRBD1 (6 bases). The CDR3 is 13 amino acids. Trimming removed 3 bases at V and 4 bases at J, with 9 bases between. The CDR3 loop reads CASSLPGAETQYF. The CDR3, as DNA: TGTGCCAGCAGTTTGCCAGGGGCAGAGACCCAGTACTTC.

This rearrangement joins TRBV20-1 to TRBJ2-5; TRBD2 aligns across 7 bases. The germline gives CDR1 DFQATT, CDR2 SNEGSKA (reference sequence). With 1 base clipped from V and 1 base from J, the junction kept 6 bases outside the gene matches. The CDR3 has 15 amino acids. DNA of the CDR3: TGCAGTGCTAGAGTCCCCGGACTAGTCCAAGAGACCCAGTACTTC. This codes for CSARVPGLVQETQYF.

This clonotype has ten or more counts. V usage is TRBV10-2 and J usage is TRBJ2-7; the D gene is possibly TRBD1 (5 bases). The V end was cut by 2 bases, the J end by 4 bases, with 15 bases between. Germline V gene data show CDR1 as WSHSY and CDR2 as SAAADI. The CDR3 has 15 amino acids. CDR3 nucleotides: TGCGCCAGCAGTGAGATGTTGCAGGGTCCGTACGAGCAGTACTTC. It encodes CASSEMLQGPYEQYF.

This clonotype has at least ten counts. The chain combines TRBV9 with TRBJ2-1; D is undetermined. The CDR3 covers 16 residues. V lost 4 bases to trimming and J lost 4 bases, with 18 bases between them. Germline V lookup: CDR1 SGDLS, CDR2 YYNGEE. This chain's CDR3 is CASSLYHYSQYNEQFF. The CDR3 DNA sequence: TGTGCCAGCAGCCTCTACCACTATTCTCAATACAATGAGCAGTTCTTC.

Judged by abundance, this clonotype is medium-sized (0.01 to 0.1%). This chain's CDR3 is CASSLEASGYEQYF. CDR3 bases: TGTGCCAGCAGCTTAGAGGCTAGCGGCTACGAGCAGTACTTC. The chain recombines TRBV7-9 with TRBJ2-7; TRBD2 aligns across 7 bases. In germline, CDR1 is SEHNR, CDR2 FQNEAQ (reference sequence). The CDR3 consists of 14 residues. V trimming: 1 base; J trimming: 3 bases; junction bases outside the gene matches: 3. The full variable domain, in which reference TRBV7-9 and TRBJ2-7 provide the parts outside the CDR3, is DTGVSQNPRHKITKRGQNVTFRCDPISEHNRLYWYRQTLGQGPEFLTYFQNEAQLEKSRLLSDRFSAERPKGSFSTLEIQRTEQGDSAMYLCASSLEASGYEQYFGPGTRLTVT.